The 30 T cell receptor beta chains presented below share a single source sample, sequenced in a study of blood T cell repertoires in COVID-19. Some clones are missing from TCRdb's copy, which holds only in-frame ones; the method was immunoSEQ multiplex PCR. The sample shows 120,000 to 150,000 clones, more than 65% of them seen only once. Sequenced sample: peripheral blood. All receptors come from a woman aged 50 to 60 in a cohort sampled during active or convalescent COVID-19.

V is TRBV6-2 or TRBV6-3 and J is TRBJ2-5, with 10 bases identical to TRBD2. The CDR3 covers 16 residues. The germline gives CDR1 MNHEY, CDR2 SVGEGT. V was clipped by 5 bases and J by 5 bases; unmatched bases: 11. The CDR3 nucleotides read TGTGCCAGCAGTACCACCGAGCGGGGGGGCCCTGAGACCCAGTACTTC. Protein sequence: CASSTTERGGPETQYF.

This clone has only one observation. V gene TRBV30 combines with J gene TRBJ1-5; TRBD1 might be the D (5 bases). Germline CDR1 GTSNPN, CDR2 SVGIG (reference sequence). Trimming pared 2 bases from V and 4 bases from J, leaving 15 bases between. This CDR3 comprises 15 residues. The CDR3, as DNA: TGTGCCTGGAGTATCGGCTGGGGCGGAAATCAGCCCCAGCATTTT. This sequence encodes CAWSIGWGGNQPQHF.

The chain uses TRBV24-1 and TRBJ1-2; TRBD1 matches at 8 bases. Trimming removed 7 bases from V and 6 bases from J; junction bases left unmatched: 9. Germline V CDR1 and CDR2: KGHDR, SFDVKD. The CDR3 consists of 14 residues. CDR3 coding DNA: TGTGCCACCAGCGGACATCAGGGGGCTGATGGCTACACCTTC. Protein product: CATSGHQGADGYTF.

The chain employs TRBV18 and TRBJ2-5; 7 bases fit TRBD2. V gave up 2 bases and J gave up 4 bases; unmatched junction bases: 4. The CDR3 is 14 amino acids. The germline V gene encodes CDR1 KGHSH and CDR2 LQKENI. CDR3: CASSPNGGLETQYF. For the CDR3, the DNA is TGTGCCAGCTCACCAAACGGGGGGTTAGAGACCCAGTACTTC.

V and J are TRBV29-1 and TRBJ2-3, with D possibly TRBD1 on 6 matching bases. The germline gives CDR1 SQVTM, CDR2 ANQGSEA. CDR3 length equals 14 residues. Trimming removed 6 bases at V and 2 bases at J, with 15 bases between. The CDR3 protein is CSVRIRDNTDTQYF. CDR3 DNA sequence: TGCAGCGTGCGAATAAGGGACAACACAGATACGCAGTATTTT.

This clone appeared a single time. This rearrangement joins TRBV3-1 (or the pseudogene TRBV3-2) to TRBJ2-5; 7 bases are a match to TRBD2. In germline, CDR1 is LGHDT, CDR2 YNNKEL (reference sequence). The CDR3 has 13 residues. V lost 6 bases, J lost 5 bases, and 6 bases stayed unmatched. The CDR3 is CASSEGRGETQYF. CDR3 coding DNA: TGTGCCAGCAGTGAGGGGCGGGGGGAGACCCAGTACTTC.

Here the CDR3 DNA reads TGTGCCAGCAGCTTACTGACAGGGATCGCCGAGCAGTTCTTC. Translating it yields CASSLLTGIAEQFF. The chain is built from TRBV7-2 and TRBJ2-1; 7 bases are shared with TRBD1. The CDR3 consists of 14 residues. V lost 2 bases to trimming and J lost 10 bases; unmatched junction nucleotides: 8. The germline V gene encodes CDR1 SGHTA and CDR2 FQGNSA.

The chain carries TRBV2 and TRBJ1-2; D ambiguous. The CDR3 runs to 13 residues. The germline CDR1 and CDR2 sequences are SNHLY and FYNNEI. V was clipped by 4 bases and J by 4 bases, with 10 bases between them. The CDR3, as DNA: TGTGCCAGCAGTGTACAGATGGGCTATGGCTACACCTTC. This translates into CASSVQMGYGYTF.

The chain is built from TRBV20-1 and TRBJ1-1; 8 bases map to TRBD1. The CDR3 sequence is 14 residues long. Germline CDR1 and CDR2: DFQATT and SNEGSKA (reference sequence). The ends lost 3 bases at V and 0 bases at J; junction bases unmatched: 3. The CDR3: CSASLTGVNTEAFF. In DNA, the CDR3 is TGCAGTGCTAGTCTGACAGGGGTGAACACTGAAGCTTTCTTT.

This chain uses TRBV4-1 with TRBJ2-5; D remains unclear. Germline CDR1 reads MGHRA; CDR2 reads YSYEKL. The germline V and J ends were trimmed by 0 bases and 0 bases, with 8 bases remaining between them. The CDR3 is made up of 15 amino acids. As DNA, the CDR3 is TGCGCCAGCAGCCAAGAAGAGGCGGACCAAGAGACCCAGTACTTC. Encoded protein: CASSQEEADQETQYF.

The CDR3 loop is CASSLTDNTEAFF. CDR3 sequence (DNA): TGTGCCAGCAGCCTGACAGACAACACTGAAGCTTTCTTT. The V gene is TRBV9, the J gene TRBJ1-1, with TRBD1 as a possible D gene (5 bases). Trimming shortened V by 4 bases and J by 2 bases, and 9 bases separated the two germline ends. The CDR3 has 13 residues. Germline CDR1 is SGDLS and CDR2 is YYNGEE.

DNA of the CDR3: TGTGCCAGCTCTTCCGGGGAAATCGATGGCTACACCTTC. It encodes CASSSGEIDGYTF. The rearrangement joins TRBV18 to TRBJ1-2; D gene ambiguous. Looked up from germline, CDR1 is KGHSH and CDR2 is LQKENI. The CDR3 extends over 13 amino acids. V lost 6 bases and J lost 6, with 14 bases in between. Together with reference TRBV18 and TRBJ1-2, the CDR3 gives the full variable domain: NAGVMQNPRHLVRRRGQEARLRCSPMKGHSHVYWYRQLPEEGLKFMVYLQKENIIDESGMPKERFSAEFPKEGPSILRIQQVVRGDSAAYFCASSSGEIDGYTFGSGTRLTVV.

This sequence joins TRBV7-3 and TRBJ2-5; no reliable D call. Germline V gives CDR1 SGHTA, CDR2 FQGTGA. The length of the CDR3 is 14 residues. V lost 2 bases and J lost 5, with 12 bases in between. CDR3 coding DNA: TGTGCCAGCAGCTTAGGTCCAGCCGGGGAGACCCAGTACTTC. It codes for CASSLGPAGETQYF.

This sequence joins TRBV5-1 and TRBJ2-3; unclear D gene. V was cut by 4 bases and J by 0 bases, with 6 bases left in between. The germline V gene has CDR1 SGHRS and CDR2 YFSETQ. This CDR3 is 13 amino acids long. CDR3 in amino acids: CASSPGSTDTQYF. CDR3 DNA sequence: TGCGCCAGCAGCCCCGGGAGCACAGATACGCAGTATTTT.

The chain recombines TRBV18 with TRBJ1-2; a possible D gene is TRBD1 (6 bases). Trimming took off 2 bases at V and 0 bases at J, with 10 bases between the two ends. There are 15 residues in the CDR3. In germline, CDR1 is KGHSH, CDR2 LQKENI. CDR3 residues: CASSPNREANYGYTF. CDR3 nucleotides: TGTGCCAGCTCACCAAACAGGGAAGCTAACTATGGCTACACCTTC.

This chain connects TRBV7-2 to TRBJ1-2; the match to TRBD1 covers 8 bases. Germline loops: CDR1 SGHTA, CDR2 FQGNSA. The length of the CDR3 is 13 residues. After removal of 4 bases from V and 8 bases from J, the junction contained 6 bases not matched to a gene. DNA for the CDR3: TGTGCCAGCAGCTCCCAGGGGGCGGAGGGCTACACCTTC. It translates to CASSSQGAEGYTF.

The rearrangement uses TRBV15 and TRBJ1-3; TRBD1 matches 8 bases. J was trimmed by 4 bases and V by 2 bases; bases with no gene match: 4. Per the germline V gene, CDR1 is LNHNV and CDR2 is YYDKDF (reference sequence). This CDR3 region has 15 residues. The CDR3 loop reads CATSRMTGVGNTIYF. CDR3 in DNA: TGTGCCACCAGCAGAATGACAGGGGTGGGAAACACCATATATTTT.

V usage is TRBV10-3 and J usage is TRBJ2-3; a possible D gene is TRBD1 (7 bases). This CDR3 has 13 amino acids. V lost 11 bases, J lost 7 bases, and 19 bases lay in between. Germline CDR1 and CDR2: ENHRY and SYGVKD. CDR3 in DNA: TGTGCCGGCCAGCCAGGGGGGAGTTATACGCAGTATTTT. Amino acids: CAGQPGGSYTQYF.

The rearrangement joins TRBV6-5 to TRBJ1-2; D perhaps matches TRBD1 (5 bases). This CDR3 is 14 amino acids long. Trimming stripped 6 bases from V and 2 bases from J, with 13 bases between. The germline gives CDR1 MNHEY, CDR2 SVGAGI. CDR3 in amino acids: CASRTDEVNYGYTF. The DNA of the CDR3 is TGTGCCAGCAGGACAGATGAAGTGAACTATGGCTACACCTTC.

The chain uses TRBV3-1 (or the pseudogene TRBV3-2) and TRBJ2-3, with a weak D call TRBD1 (7 bases). V gave up 6 bases and J gave up 2 bases, with 12 bases separating them. CDR3 length: 14 amino acids. Germline-derived CDR1 and CDR2 are LGHDT and YNNKEL (reference sequence). CDR3 loop: CASRAGGNTDTQYF. CDR3 nucleotide sequence: TGTGCCAGCAGGGCAGGGGGGAACACAGATACGCAGTATTTT.

This chain connects TRBV11-1 to TRBJ1-2; 9 nucleotides line up with TRBD1. The germline CDR1 and CDR2 sequences are SGHAT and FQDESV (reference sequence). With 5 bases clipped from V and 8 bases from J, the junction kept 15 bases outside the gene matches. There are 16 residues in the CDR3. The CDR3 protein is CASSGKDRDREEGYTF. Here the CDR3 DNA reads TGTGCCAGCAGCGGAAAGGACCGGGACAGGGAGGAAGGCTACACCTTC. The full variable domain, completed using reference TRBV11-1 and TRBJ1-2, is EAEVAQSPRYKITEKSQAVAFWCDPISGHATLYWYRQILGQGPELLVQFQDESVVDDSQLPKDRFSAERLKGVDSTLKIQPAELGDSAMYLCASSGKDRDREEGYTFGSGTRLTVV.

V usage is TRBV5-6 and J usage is TRBJ1-1; D gene unclear. Germline-derived CDR1 and CDR2 are SGHDT and YYEEEE. The CDR3 is 14 amino acids. Trimming shortened V by 0 bases and J by 6 bases, and 12 bases separated the two germline ends. The CDR3 here is CASSLDWSTSEAFF. Written as DNA, the CDR3 is TGTGCCAGCAGCTTGGATTGGAGTACTTCTGAAGCTTTCTTT.

The chain combines TRBV3-1 (or the pseudogene TRBV3-2) with TRBJ1-5, with TRBD1 as a possible D gene (6 bases). CDR3 length: 19 amino acids. The V gene lost 1 base and the J gene lost 3 bases, with 22 bases spanning the gap. Germline CDR1 reads LGHDT; CDR2 reads YNNKEL (reference sequence). CDR3 amino acids: CASSQGQQGGWAINQPQHF. CDR3 DNA: TGTGCCAGCAGCCAAGGGCAACAGGGAGGGTGGGCAATCAATCAGCCCCAGCATTTT.

The chain employs TRBV21-1 and TRBJ2-2; no DNA check was done on the table's D call, TRBD2. TRBV21-1 is assigned pseudogene status. The CDR3 is 19 residues long. The CDR3 sequence is CASSMFRLAGVLGTGELFF. In nucleotides, the CDR3 is TGTGCCAGCAGCATGTTTAGGCTAGCGGGGGTTTTGGGCACCGGGGAGCTGTTTTTT.

The genes are TRBV5-4 and TRBJ2-1; 7 bases are shared with TRBD1. Germline-derived CDR1 and CDR2 are SGHNT and YYREEE (reference sequence). This CDR3 has 13 residues. V lost 4 bases to trimming and J lost 7 bases; unmatched junction nucleotides: 5. Here the CDR3 reads CASSPSQGNEQFF. CDR3 nucleotides: TGTGCCAGCAGCCCCTCACAGGGGAATGAGCAGTTCTTC.

The genes are TRBV5-1 and TRBJ1-2, with TRBD1 identical over 10 bases. The CDR3 loop spans 15 amino acids. The germline V gene encodes CDR1 SGHRS and CDR2 YFSETQ. The junction had 11 bases not matched to a gene; V was cut back by 3 bases and J by 9 bases. CDR3 amino acids: CASSSGTGELFSYTF. In nucleotides, the CDR3 is TGCGCCAGCAGCTCCGGGACAGGGGAACTTTTTAGCTACACCTTC.

This clone appeared once. The V gene is TRBV24-1, the J gene TRBJ2-5, with D perhaps TRBD1 (6 bases). V lost 5 bases and J lost 3, with 15 bases in between. Germline V lookup: CDR1 KGHDR, CDR2 SFDVKD. The CDR3 runs to 15 residues. In DNA form, the CDR3 reads TGTGCCACCAGTGGGGGGCAGGGGAGAGAAGAGACCCAGTACTTC. It translates to CATSGGQGREETQYF.

This clone occurred once. J is TRBJ2-1 and V is TRBV3-1 (or the pseudogene TRBV3-2), with 9 bases that match TRBD2. Looked up from germline, CDR1 is LGHDT and CDR2 is YNNKEL (reference sequence). V was pared by 0 bases and J by 3 bases, with 3 bases of the junction left unmatched. There are 16 residues in the CDR3. CDR3 DNA: TGTGCCAGCAGCCAAGAAAAGCGGGGGGTCTACAATGAGCAGTTCTTC. Translated, it gives CASSQEKRGVYNEQFF.

This clone has only one observation. The chain carries TRBV7-3 and TRBJ1-2; 7 bases match TRBD1. In germline, CDR1 is SGHTA, CDR2 FQGTGA. V lost 5 bases and J lost 2; bases outside the gene matches: 8. The CDR3 has 15 residues. CDR3 sequence: CASSPSTGSNYGYTF. The CDR3 DNA is TGTGCCAGCAGCCCTTCGACAGGGAGCAACTATGGCTACACCTTC.

The rearrangement uses TRBV2 and TRBJ1-5, with a tentative D call TRBD1 (6 bases). This CDR3 is 15 amino acids long. Looked up from germline, CDR1 is SNHLY and CDR2 is FYNNEI. The ends were cut back, 4 bases at V and 7 bases at J, with 17 bases in the middle. CDR3 in amino acids: CASSARTENGQPQHF. As DNA, the CDR3 is TGTGCCAGCAGTGCGAGGACAGAAAACGGCCAGCCCCAGCATTTT.